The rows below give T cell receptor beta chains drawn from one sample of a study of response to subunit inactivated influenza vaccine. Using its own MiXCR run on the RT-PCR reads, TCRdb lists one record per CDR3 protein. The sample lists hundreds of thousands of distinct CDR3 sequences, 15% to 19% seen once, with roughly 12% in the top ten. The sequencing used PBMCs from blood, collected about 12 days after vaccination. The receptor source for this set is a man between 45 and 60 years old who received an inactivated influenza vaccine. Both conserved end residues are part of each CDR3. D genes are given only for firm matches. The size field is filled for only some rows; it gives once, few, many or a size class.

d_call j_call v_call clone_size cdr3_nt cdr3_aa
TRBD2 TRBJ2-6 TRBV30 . TGTGCCTTTGGGACTAGCGGGGGTTCGGGCGTCCTGACTTTC CAFGTSGGSGVLTF
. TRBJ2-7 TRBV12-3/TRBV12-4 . TGTGCCAGCAGTCCAGATGACTCCTACGAGCAGTACTTC CASSPDDSYEQYF
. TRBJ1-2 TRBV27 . TGTGCCAGTCAACCGACAGGAACAGCTAACTATGGCTACACCTTC CASQPTGTANYGYTF
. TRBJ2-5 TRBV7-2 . TGTGCCAGCAGGCTTAAGGGACTAGAGACCCAGTACTTC CASRLKGLETQYF
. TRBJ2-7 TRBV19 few TGTGCCAGTAGTATAGAGAGGCGATTTACCTCTTCCTACGAGCAGTACTTC CASSIERRFTSSYEQYF
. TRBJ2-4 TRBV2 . TGTGCCAGCAGTGAACCGGGGACCTTAGCCAAAAACATTCAGTACTTC CASSEPGTLAKNIQYF
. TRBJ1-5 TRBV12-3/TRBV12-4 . TGTGCCAGCAGCACCAGGGTATGGCAGCCCCAGCATTTT CASSTRVWQPQHF
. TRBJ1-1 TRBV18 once TGTGCCAGCTCGGAAGGAGCGGTGAACACTGAAGCTTTCTTT CASSEGAVNTEAFF
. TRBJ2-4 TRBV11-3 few TGTGCCAGCAGCAACGGAAACATTCAGTACTTC CASSNGNIQYF
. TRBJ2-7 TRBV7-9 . TGTGCCAGCAGCTTAAAGGCGGGCTACGAGCAGTACTTC CASSLKAGYEQYF
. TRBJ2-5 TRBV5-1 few TGCGCCAGCACCTCTACAGGGTCCCAAGAGACCCAGTACTTC CASTSTGSQETQYF
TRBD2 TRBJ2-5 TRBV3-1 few TGTGCCAGCAGCCTTTATCGCGGGAGGGCCGAAGGAATGGAGACCCAGTACTTC CASSLYRGRAEGMETQYF
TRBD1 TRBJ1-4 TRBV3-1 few TGTGCCAGCAGCCTTGGACAGGCTGCAACTAATGAAAAACTGTTTTTT CASSLGQAATNEKLFF
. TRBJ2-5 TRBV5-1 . TGCGCCAGCAGCTTGTTCGGCTCATTGGGAGAGACCCAGTACTTC CASSLFGSLGETQYF
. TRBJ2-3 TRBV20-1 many TGCAGTGCTAGCCAGGCCACAGATACGCAGTATTTT CSASQATDTQYF
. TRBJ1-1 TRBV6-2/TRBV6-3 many TGTGCCAGCAGTCCTCGGCTGAACACTGAAGCTTTCTTT CASSPRLNTEAFF
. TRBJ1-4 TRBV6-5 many TGTGCCAGCAGTTACCCCGGACAATCTGAGAATGAAAAACTGTTTTTT CASSYPGQSENEKLFF
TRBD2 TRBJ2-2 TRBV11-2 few TGTGCCAGCAGCTTAGACCGGACTAGCGGGAACGGCGGGGAGCTGTTTTTT CASSLDRTSGNGGELFF
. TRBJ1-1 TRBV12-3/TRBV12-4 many TGTGCCAGCAGTCCCAGGGTTAACACTGAAGCTTTCTTT CASSPRVNTEAFF
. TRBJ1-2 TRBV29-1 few TGCAGCGTTGGGGGTCACGTCCCCTATGGCTACACCTTC CSVGGHVPYGYTF
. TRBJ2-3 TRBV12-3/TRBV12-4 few TGTGCCAGCAGTTACCGGTCCCCCGGGGCCGGGTTAACAGATACGCAGTATTTT CASSYRSPGAGLTDTQYF
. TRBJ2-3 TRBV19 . TGTGCCAGTAGTAGCGGTCAAGACCCAGATACGCAGTATTTT CASSSGQDPDTQYF
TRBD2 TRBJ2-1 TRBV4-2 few TGTGCCAGCAGCCAACCCGGACTAGCGGGAGGGCCCCATGAGCAGTTCTTC CASSQPGLAGGPHEQFF
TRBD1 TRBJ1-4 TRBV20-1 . TGCAGTGCTACCGGACAGGGGTTAGGAGAAAAACTGTTTTTT CSATGQGLGEKLFF
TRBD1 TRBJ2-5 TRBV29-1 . TGCAGCGTTGGTCAGGGGGTCAGAGAGACCCAGTACTTC CSVGQGVRETQYF
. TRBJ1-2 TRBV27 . TGTGCCAGCAGATTGACAGAGTCGGCTGGCTACACCTTC CASRLTESAGYTF
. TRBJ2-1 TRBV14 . TGTGCCAGCAGCGAGAACTCCTACAATGAGCAGTTCTTC CASSENSYNEQFF
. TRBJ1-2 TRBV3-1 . TGTGCCAGCAGCCGACGATCTAACTATGGCTACACCTTC CASSRRSNYGYTF
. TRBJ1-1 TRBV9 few TGTGCCAGCAGCCCCCGGACGGGAGGGAACACTGAAGCTTTCTTT CASSPRTGGNTEAFF
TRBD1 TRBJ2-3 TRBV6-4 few TGTGCCAGCAGTGACTCCGGACAGGGGGTATATACTAGCACAGATACGCAGTATTTT CASSDSGQGVYTSTDTQYF
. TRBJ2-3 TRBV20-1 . TGCAGTGCTAGAGGAGCCCCGACTAGCACAGATACGCAGTATTTT CSARGAPTSTDTQYF
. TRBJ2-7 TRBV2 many TGTGCCAGCAGTTTCGGAACCGAGCAGTACTTC CASSFGTEQYF
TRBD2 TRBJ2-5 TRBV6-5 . TGTGCCAGCAGTTACTCGCTTAGCGGGGATGAGACCCAGTACTTC CASSYSLSGDETQYF
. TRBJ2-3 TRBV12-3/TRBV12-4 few TGTGCCAGCAGCCTACTAGCCCCGTATCGAGATACGCAGTATTTT CASSLLAPYRDTQYF
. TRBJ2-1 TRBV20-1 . TGCAGTGCTAGAGAAGGGGTACGGGAGCAGTTCTTC CSAREGVREQFF
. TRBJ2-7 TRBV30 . TGTGCCTGGAGTGGGACTCCGGGTGTTTACGAGCAGTACTTC CAWSGTPGVYEQYF
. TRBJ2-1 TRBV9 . TGTGCCAGCAGCGTACTTACAGGGATTGAGCAGTTCTTC CASSVLTGIEQFF
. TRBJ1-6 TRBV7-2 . TGTGCCAGCAGCTTAGGCTGGGACCTTAATTCACCCCTCCACTTT CASSLGWDLNSPLHF
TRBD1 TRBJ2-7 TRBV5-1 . TGCGCCAGCAGCTGGGGGACAGGATCCTACGAGCAGTACTTC CASSWGTGSYEQYF
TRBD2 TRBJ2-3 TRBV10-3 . TGTGCCATCAGGGGGACTAGCGGGAGCGGAGATACGCAGTATTTT CAIRGTSGSGDTQYF
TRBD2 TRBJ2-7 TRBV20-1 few TGCAGTGCTAGACATGGGACTAGCGGGAGCGAGCAGTACTTC CSARHGTSGSEQYF
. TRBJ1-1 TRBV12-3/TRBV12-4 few TGTGCCAGCAGTTGGGCAACCATGAACACTGAAGCTTTCTTT CASSWATMNTEAFF
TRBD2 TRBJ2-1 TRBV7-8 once TGTGCCAGCAGCTTACCCTGGACTAGCGGCAATGAGCAGTTCTTC CASSLPWTSGNEQFF
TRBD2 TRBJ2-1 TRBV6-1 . TGTGCCAGCAGTGGGCTAGCGGGGGACAATGAGCAGTTCTTC CASSGLAGDNEQFF
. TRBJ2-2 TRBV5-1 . TGCGCCAGCAGCATGAGGGTGATGAACACCGGGGAGCTGTTTTTT CASSMRVMNTGELFF
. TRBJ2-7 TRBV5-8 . TGTGCCATCAGCCCGGGAACGACCTACGAGCAGTACTTC CAISPGTTYEQYF
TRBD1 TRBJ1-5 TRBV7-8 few TGTGCCAGCAGCTTAGCCCGACAGGGCGGGCAGCCCCAGCATTTT CASSLARQGGQPQHF
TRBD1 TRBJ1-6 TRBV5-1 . TGCGCCAGCAGCTCGGGGGCAGTCGCACAGGGGACGGATTCACCCCTCCACTTT CASSSGAVAQGTDSPLHF
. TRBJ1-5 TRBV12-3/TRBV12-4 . TGTGCCAGCACTTTACAGGGCAGGGGCCAGCCCCAGCATTTT CASTLQGRGQPQHF
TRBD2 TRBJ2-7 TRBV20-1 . TGCAGTGCGGTACTAGCGGGAGCAGCCTACGAGCAGTACTTC CSAVLAGAAYEQYF
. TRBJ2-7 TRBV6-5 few TGTGCCAGCAGGGGAGACTTCCTTGAGCAGTACTTC CASRGDFLEQYF